These 4 T cell receptor beta chains share one sample of origin, sequenced in a study of blood T cell repertoires in COVID-19. Method: immunoSEQ multiplex PCR; TCRdb's copy keeps in-frame clones and lacks some. The sample has approximately 150,000 clones; roughly four fifths are singletons. The sequenced sample was peripheral blood. Every receptor here comes from a man between 65 and 85 years old who had recovered from COVID-19.

The chain carries TRBV7-6 and TRBJ2-5, with 7 bases that match TRBD1. V lost 4 bases, J lost 5 bases, and 10 bases stayed unmatched. The germline gives CDR1 SGHVS, CDR2 FNYEAQ. The length of the CDR3 is 15 residues. CDR3 amino acids: CASSSLQGSMETQYF. The CDR3 DNA is TGTGCCAGCAGCTCCCTACAGGGGAGTATGGAGACCCAGTACTTC.

The chain links TRBV18 to TRBJ1-1; D gene uncertain. Trimming pared 2 bases from V and 8 bases from J, leaving 15 bases between. Germline loops: CDR1 KGHSH, CDR2 LQKENI. CDR3 length equals 14 residues. For the CDR3, the DNA is TGTGCCAGCTCACCAGCAGGCAGAAAATCCGAAGCTTTCTTT. It codes for CASSPAGRKSEAFF.

This clone is a singleton in its sample. CDR3 bases: TGTGCCAGCACCCTCACTAGAAGCTCCGGGGAGCTGTTTTTT. It is translated as CASTLTRSSGELFF. V is TRBV7-3 and J is TRBJ2-2; perhaps TRBD2 as D (5 bases). The germline V gene has CDR1 SGHTA and CDR2 FQGTGA. Trimming removed 7 bases at V and 6 bases at J, with 15 bases between. CDR3 length: 14 amino acids.

This chain connects TRBV6-6 to TRBJ2-1, with 11 positions matching TRBD2. Germline-derived CDR1 and CDR2 are MNHNY and SVGAGI (reference sequence). This CDR3 is built from 15 residues. Germline trimming cut 6 bases from V and 8 bases from J; bases unmatched to any gene: 9. The CDR3 loop reads CASRDLAGGFYEQFF. The CDR3 DNA reads as TGTGCCAGCAGAGACCTAGCGGGAGGTTTCTATGAGCAGTTCTTC.